This record looks at one T cell receptor (beta chain) sequence and its context. These data are taken from a study of control samples from healthy donors and cancer patients. Some clones are missing from TCRdb's copy, which holds only in-frame ones; the method was immunoSEQ multiplex PCR. The top ten clones hold roughly 2.7% of a sample with under 150,000 clones, approximately 93% of them seen once. This CDR3 has 13 residues. CDR1 is MRHNA, CDR2 SNTAGT, per germline. V gave up 6 bases and J gave up 10 bases, with 18 bases separating them. The sequenced material came from blood. The V gene is TRBV6-4, the J gene TRBJ1-1; D perhaps matches TRBD1 (6 bases). The receptor comes from a man younger than 40 in good health. CDR3 loop: CASSLNTGMAAFF. In DNA, the CDR3 is TGTGCCAGCAGCCTAAATACAGGGATGGCAGCTTTCTTT.